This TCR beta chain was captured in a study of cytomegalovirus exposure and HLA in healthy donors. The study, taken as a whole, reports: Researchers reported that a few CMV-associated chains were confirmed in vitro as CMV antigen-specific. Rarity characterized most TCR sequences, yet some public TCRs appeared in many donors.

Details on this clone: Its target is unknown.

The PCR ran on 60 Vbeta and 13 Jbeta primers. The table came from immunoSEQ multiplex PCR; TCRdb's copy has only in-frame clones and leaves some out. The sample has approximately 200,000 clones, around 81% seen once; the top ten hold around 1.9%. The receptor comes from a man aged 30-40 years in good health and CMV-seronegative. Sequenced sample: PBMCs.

The CDR3 sequence is CASSLRDSSEAFF. DNA of the CDR3: TGTGCCAGCAGTTTGAGGGACTCCTCTGAAGCTTTCTTT. The chain combines TRBV2 with TRBJ1-1; D might be TRBD1 (5 bases). Trimming left V 5 bases short and J 6 bases short, with 13 bases between. The CDR3 sequence is 13 residues long. CDR1 SNHLY and CDR2 FYNNEI come from the germline V gene.